A single sample gave rise to the 27 T cell receptor beta chains below, sequenced in a study of blood T cell repertoires in COVID-19. The protocol was immunoSEQ multiplex PCR, while the TCRdb copy is restricted to in-frame clones and leaves out a portion. Here the sample spans 70,000 or so clones, approximately 85% being singletons. The material sequenced was peripheral blood. Receptor source: an elderly woman with active or convalescent COVID-19.

The J gene is TRBJ1-3, the V gene TRBV28, with a weak D call TRBD1 (6 bases). Germline lookup yields CDR1 MDHEN and CDR2 SYDVKM. The CDR3 totals 16 residues. V lost 1 base, J lost 2 bases, and 12 bases lay in between. The CDR3 DNA sequence: TGTGCCAGCAGTTTATCCACAGGGTGGACTGGAAACACCATATATTTT. It specifies CASSLSTGWTGNTIYF.

The gene calls are TRBV6-5 and TRBJ1-2, with 8 bases aligning to TRBD1. The trim removed 5 bases at V and 0 bases at J, leaving 5 bases unmatched. Looked up from germline, CDR1 is MNHEY and CDR2 is SVGAGI. The CDR3 has 15 residues. This CDR3 reads CASSRRGQSNYGYTF. CDR3 coding DNA: TGTGCCAGCAGTCGCAGGGGGCAATCTAACTATGGCTACACCTTC.

This chain links TRBV4-2 with TRBJ2-5; possible D gene TRBD2, 6 bases. This CDR3 comprises 16 residues. Germline CDR1 reads LGHNA; CDR2 reads YNFKEQ. Between the trimmed V and J ends, which lost 0 bases and 1 base, there was a span of 12 bases. The CDR3 DNA follows: TGTGCCAGCAGCCAAGATGCCGGGGACTTCCAAGAGACCCAGTACTTC. This encodes CASSQDAGDFQETQYF.

The rearrangement links TRBV27 to TRBJ2-4, with D maybe TRBD2 (6 bases). The CDR3 is made up of 18 amino acids. In germline, CDR1 is MNHEY, CDR2 SMNVEV (reference sequence). V lost 3 bases and J 2 bases, leaving 20 bases between the germline ends. The CDR3 DNA reads TGTGCCAGCAGTTTCTATTTCGGATGGAGGGTAACCAAAAACATTCAGTACTTC. Translated, it gives CASSFYFGWRVTKNIQYF.

This chain connects TRBV1 to TRBJ1-6. TRBV1 is described as a pseudogene. The length of the CDR3 is 16 residues. The CDR3 DNA is TGCACCAGCAGCCAAGACGGAGGGGTGAATAATTCACCCCTCCACTTT. Translated, it gives CTSSQDGGVNNSPLHF.

The gene calls are TRBV6-1 and TRBJ2-1; D unclear. V was trimmed by 3 bases and J by 6 bases, leaving 15 bases between them. The CDR3 sequence is 15 residues long. Germline V gives CDR1 MNHNS, CDR2 SASEGT. CDR3 DNA: TGTGCCAGCAGTGATACAACCACCCGTCGCAATGAGCAGTTCTTC. This encodes CASSDTTTRRNEQFF.

The chain joins TRBV10-2 to TRBJ2-7, with TRBD2 matching over 13 bases. The J segment lost 4 bases and the V segment lost 6 bases, leaving 6 bases of the junction unmatched. The germline CDR1 and CDR2 sequences are WSHSY and SAAADI. The CDR3 length is 15 residues. The DNA for the CDR3 is TGCGCCAGCAGGCTCGGGACTAGCGGGGATTACGAGCAGTACTTC. Protein sequence: CASRLGTSGDYEQYF.

The rearrangement links TRBV24-1 to TRBJ1-2, with TRBD1 identical over 7 bases. Germline CDR1 reads KGHDR; CDR2 reads SFDVKD. The V and J ends lost 4 bases and 8 bases, in that order; junction bases with no gene match: 18. CDR3 length: 17 residues. CDR3 loop: CATSERWTGWPTKGYTF. CDR3 bases: TGTGCCACCAGTGAGAGATGGACAGGTTGGCCCACTAAGGGCTACACCTTC.

The gene calls are TRBV6-5 and TRBJ1-3; the D gene is possibly TRBD1 (5 bases). The germline V gene encodes CDR1 MNHEY and CDR2 SVGAGI. Deletions cut 8 bases from V and 0 bases from J, with 11 bases between. This CDR3 is built from 14 residues. CDR3 loop: CASGWDFSGNTIYF. The CDR3 nucleotides are TGTGCCAGCGGATGGGACTTCTCTGGAAACACCATATATTTT.

Remarks on this clone: An end of the junction differs from the germline gene, which may be a read error. V and J are TRBV7-7 and TRBJ2-2; unclear D gene. The CDR3 sequence is 14 residues long. Germline CDR1 and CDR2: SSHAT and FNYEAQ (reference sequence). The DNA for the CDR3 is TGTGCTAGCAGCCGTCAGATCGCCACCGGGGAGCTGTTTTTT. Translated, it gives CASSRQIATGELFF.

This chain uses TRBV5-6 with TRBJ1-1, with 8 bases that match TRBD1. This CDR3 is 14 amino acids long. The V gene's germline CDR1 is SGHDT and CDR2 YYEEEE. V gave up 1 base and J gave up 5 bases; unmatched junction bases: 4. CDR3 bases: TGTGCCAGCAGCTTGAACAGGGGGGTTACTGAAGCTTTCTTT. Translation gives CASSLNRGVTEAFF.

This chain links TRBV30 with TRBJ1-3; 9 bases fit TRBD1. The CDR3 sequence is 15 residues long. V was clipped by 4 bases and J by 4 bases; unmatched bases: 8. Germline V gives CDR1 GTSNPN, CDR2 SVGIG (reference sequence). The DNA of the CDR3 is TGTGCCTGGATGGGGGACAGGGAAATCGGAAACACCATATATTTT. Protein sequence: CAWMGDREIGNTIYF.

The rearrangement links TRBV25-1 to TRBJ2-3; 7 bases fit TRBD2. Germline V gene data show CDR1 as MGHDK and CDR2 as SYGVNS. The CDR3 totals 14 residues. With 4 bases clipped from V and 3 bases from J, the junction kept 4 bases outside the gene matches. The CDR3 loop is CASSVTGGTDTQYF. The CDR3 nucleotides are TGTGCCAGCAGTGTAACGGGGGGAACAGATACGCAGTATTTT.

The chain links TRBV4-3 to TRBJ2-3; 12 nucleotides agree with TRBD2. The V segment lost 0 bases and the J segment 6 bases; nucleotides outside the gene matches: 10. CDR3 size: 18 residues. Germline V lookup: CDR1 LGHNA, CDR2 YSLEER. CDR3: CASSQDPLAGGPADTQYF. The CDR3 DNA reads TGCGCCAGCAGCCAAGACCCGCTAGCGGGGGGGCCGGCTGATACGCAGTATTTT.

The chain uses TRBV4-1 and TRBJ2-1; TRBD2 agrees at 9 bases. The CDR3 is made up of 16 amino acids. In germline, CDR1 is MGHRA, CDR2 YSYEKL. Trimming removed 2 bases from V and 7 bases from J; junction bases left unmatched: 9. This CDR3 reads CASSQNLAGTFNEQFF. DNA for the CDR3: TGCGCCAGCAGCCAAAATCTAGCGGGGACCTTTAATGAGCAGTTCTTC.

This clone was observed once. The CDR3 DNA sequence: TGTGCCAGCAGTTACCCGAGACTGGGTGAGCAGTTCTTC. It yields the protein CASSYPRLGEQFF. The rearrangement uses TRBV6-2 or TRBV6-3 and TRBJ2-1; D not resolved. The CDR3 runs to 13 residues. The germline V gene has CDR1 MNHEY and CDR2 SVGEGT. Trimming cost V 2 bases and J 9 bases, with 11 bases left between them.

The J gene is TRBJ1-2, the V gene TRBV27; 9 positions agree with TRBD1. Trimming took 5 bases from V and 7 from J; bases not matched to a gene: 8. Per germline, CDR1 MNHEY and CDR2 SMNVEV (reference sequence). The CDR3 contains 14 residues. The CDR3 DNA reads TGTGCCAGCAGTCCCGGGGACAGGGCCCTTGGCTACACCTTC. Amino acid sequence: CASSPGDRALGYTF.

This rearrangement joins TRBV24-1 to TRBJ2-3; D gene unclear. CDR3 length equals 14 residues. V was clipped by 3 bases and J by 2 bases, with 8 bases between them. Germline assignment: CDR1 KGHDR and CDR2 SFDVKD. CDR3 nucleotides: TGTGCCACCAGTGATATTAGTCTCACAGATACGCAGTATTTT. It yields the protein CATSDISLTDTQYF.

The chain combines TRBV30 with TRBJ2-1; 7 nucleotides agree with TRBD1. The CDR3 extends over 14 amino acids. Germline assignment: CDR1 GTSNPN and CDR2 SVGIG (reference sequence). V shed 7 bases, J shed 7 bases, and the junction held 13 bases outside the gene matches. The CDR3 bases are TGTGCCTCACAACGGGACAGAGCGCTAAATGAGCAGTTCTTC. It specifies CASQRDRALNEQFF.

The V call is TRBV19, the J call TRBJ1-5; D is perhaps TRBD1 (6 bases). V lost 8 bases and J 6 bases, leaving 14 bases between the germline ends. Germline values: CDR1 LNHDA, CDR2 SQIVND (reference sequence). CDR3 size: 13 residues. CDR3 sequence reads: CASCYREGQPQHF. CDR3 coding DNA: TGTGCCAGTTGTTACAGGGAGGGTCAGCCCCAGCATTTT.

V usage is TRBV3-1 (or the pseudogene TRBV3-2) and J usage is TRBJ1-2; D perhaps matches TRBD1 (6 bases). V was cut by 7 bases and J by 4 bases, with 19 bases left in between. This CDR3 has 15 residues. CDR1 is LGHDT and CDR2 is YNNKEL in the germline V gene (reference sequence). The CDR3 DNA is TGTGCCAGCAACAACAGGGAAGCGGGGTTCTATGGCTACACCTTC. Residues: CASNNREAGFYGYTF.

The rearrangement links TRBV5-1 to TRBJ2-1, with TRBD1 matching 9 bases. The CDR3 loop spans 14 amino acids. Trimming cost V 3 bases and J 9 bases; bases outside gene matches: 7. Germline lookup yields CDR1 SGHRS and CDR2 YFSETQ. The CDR3 is CASSWDRDLGEQFF. CDR3 DNA: TGCGCCAGCAGCTGGGACAGGGATCTGGGTGAGCAGTTCTTC.

The chain has TRBV9 and TRBJ1-2; D is possibly TRBD1 (6 bases). Trimming cost V 4 bases and J 8 bases, with 12 bases left between them. This CDR3 region has 12 residues. Germline CDR1 is SGDLS and CDR2 is YYNGEE. The CDR3 bases are TGTGCCAGCAGCAGAACAGGGCTCGGCTACACCTTC. Protein product: CASSRTGLGYTF. The whole variable domain, filled in from reference TRBV9 and TRBJ1-2, reads DSGVTQTPKHLITATGQRVTLRCSPRSGDLSVYWYQQSLDQGLQFLIQYYNGEERAKGNILERFSAQQFPDLHSELNLSSLELGDSALYFCASSRTGLGYTFGSGTRLTVV.

As for this clone: Distinct nucleotide sequences in the sample also encode this CDR3. V is TRBV4-3 and J is TRBJ2-7; a weak D match, TRBD2 (6 bases). This CDR3 contains 15 residues. CDR1 is LGHNA and CDR2 is YSLEER in the germline V gene. Trimming pared 0 bases from V and 0 bases from J, leaving 9 bases between. The CDR3 bases are TGCGCCAGCAGCCAAGAACGGGAGAGCTCCTACGAGCAGTACTTC. This translates into CASSQERESSYEQYF.

The rearrangement joins TRBV29-1 to TRBJ2-7, with TRBD1 matching 7 bases. The CDR3 length is 14 residues. V shed 6 bases and J 7 bases; nucleotides not matched to a gene: 15. Germline values: CDR1 SQVTM, CDR2 ANQGSEA. The CDR3 sequence is CSVLNRGRTEEQYF. In DNA, the CDR3 is TGCAGCGTCCTAAACAGGGGCCGAACGGAAGAGCAGTACTTC.

This chain connects TRBV10-3 to TRBJ1-1, with D maybe TRBD1 (5 bases). Germline lookup yields CDR1 ENHRY and CDR2 SYGVKD. The V and J ends lost 4 bases and 3 bases respectively, with 15 bases between them. The CDR3 consists of 15 residues. CDR3: CAISARGNGHTEAFF. CDR3 coding DNA: TGTGCCATCAGTGCTCGGGGGAACGGGCACACTGAAGCTTTCTTT.

The chain combines TRBV27 with TRBJ1-1; perhaps TRBD1 as D (5 bases). The CDR3 loop spans 15 amino acids. Trimming cost V 3 bases and J 4 bases, with 15 bases left between them. Germline CDR1 and CDR2: MNHEY and SMNVEV (reference sequence). Here the CDR3 reads CASSFQNTGSTEAFF. DNA for the CDR3: TGTGCCAGCAGTTTCCAAAACACAGGTAGCACTGAAGCTTTCTTT.